This T cell receptor (beta chain) was recorded in a study of T cells after yellow fever vaccination. Notes on this clonotype: Its antigen is not known.

As TCR cDNA was made by 5'RACE template switching, a universal primer site and UMIs were added. TCRdb called the 5' RACE reads again in MiXCR, with one record for every CDR3 protein. The sample includes approximately 110,000 distinct CDR3 sequences, 7.5% to 9.5% of them seen just once. Overall study findings and caveats: Post-booster repertoires again held most primary-vaccination clones (roughly 96% CD4, about 90% CD8). Highly abundant clonotypes carried over from the bulk population could end up in FACS-sorted repertoires as contaminants. Overall, a small share of clonotypes was seen in both CD4 and CD8 compartments.

This CDR3 has 15 residues. With V trimmed by 3 bases and J by 9 bases, 8 bases remained unmatched. Germline V gene sequence: CDR1 SEHNR, CDR2 FQNEAQ (reference sequence). This TCR derives from a man aged 25-45 years who received the YFV17D yellow fever vaccine. Sample: CD8+ T cells sorted from PBMCs, taken 45 days after the yellow fever booster vaccination. The chain couples TRBV7-9 to TRBJ2-1, with 10 bases identical to TRBD2. For the CDR3, the DNA is TGTGCCAGCAGCTTTACCAGCGGGAGGGCTGGTGAGCAGTTCTTC. It codes for CASSFTSGRAGEQFF.